This T cell receptor (beta chain) appears in the sequencing data of a study of blood T cell repertoires in COVID-19. Study overall: Collection of acute and convalescent COVID-19 samples took place in the United States, Italy and Spain. T cells, B-cell-depleted T cells, or PBMCs supplied cDNA or gDNA.

This CDR3 comprises 19 residues. After removal of 1 base from V and 0 bases from J, the junction contained 4 bases not matched to a gene. Looked up from germline, CDR1 is SGHTA and CDR2 is FQGTGA. Original methodology: Nucleated cell counts were estimated from reference gene primer amplification. Produced via immunoSEQ multiplex PCR; TCRdb's table is partial and in-frame only. The DNA was the basis for D and trimming; V, J and clone size are from that table. Of hundreds of thousands of clones in the sample, around 82% were seen once. This chain uses TRBV7-3 with TRBJ2-1, with 15 bases that match TRBD2. What was sequenced was peripheral blood. The receptor comes from a woman aged 40 to 55 with active or convalescent COVID-19. Here the CDR3 DNA reads TGTGCCAGCAGCTTAAGGGGACTAGCGGGGGGAAGCTCCTACAATGAGCAGTTCTTC. Residues: CASSLRGLAGGSSYNEQFF. Looking up the rest from reference TRBV7-3 and TRBJ2-1 gives the full variable domain: GAGVSQTPSNKVTEKGKYVELRCDPISGHTALYWYRQSLGQGPEFLIYFQGTGAADDSGLPNDRFFAVRPEGSVSTLKIQRTERGDSAVYLCASSLRGLAGGSSYNEQFFGPGTRLTVL.